The sequence of this TCR beta chain was determined in a study of T cell changes during pregnancy in multiple sclerosis (dated by TCRdb to between 2018 and 2021). Concerning the study at large: The study looked at changes in the T cell repertoire across pregnancy in women with multiple sclerosis.

Comments on this clone: It has no known antigen specificity. No clone much larger than this one lies a single base away; base qualities are absent.

Including the terminal cysteine and phenylalanine, the CDR3 comprises 12 residues. The retained sequence is limited to the CDR3, 36 bases, with the frame set at the first base. The junction shows trimming of 2 bases on V and 7 bases on J, and the gene matches do not reach 2 bases of it. Based on the germline V gene, the CDR1 and CDR2 sequences are SGHDT and YYEEEE. To prepare the library, the immunoSEQ multiplex PCR assay was applied. TCRdb mirrors the immuneACCESS table, restricted to in-frame sequences. Some clones are absent from its copies; in checked studies, under half trace to an unresolved V gene, and the reason for the others is unknown. The sample table shows tens of thousands of clones, and around 93% are seen once. The top ten clones comprise around 3.5% of the sample.

The sequence is built from TRBV5-6 and TRBJ1-2, and TRBD1 aligns with 7 junction nucleotides. This TCR came from a female donor in good health, enrolled as a control in a pregnancy study. Specimen: peripheral blood, collected after pregnancy. The encoded CDR3 is CASSFSGGGYTF. DNA sequence: TGTGCCAGCAGCTTTTCAGGGGGTGGCTACACCTTC. Where the CDR3 stops, the reference TRBV5-6 and TRBJ1-2 genes take over; the full variable domain is DAGVTQSPTHLIKTRGQQVTLRCSPKSGHDTVSWYQQALGQGPQFIFQYYEEEERQRGNFPDRFSGHQFPNYSSELNVNALLLGDSALYLCASSFSGGGYTFGSGTRLTVV.